The clone carrying this T cell receptor (beta chain) was counted a few times. The study ran its PCR with 60 Vbeta and 13 Jbeta primers. Clones were sequenced by immunoSEQ multiplex PCR, and TCRdb holds only the in-frame ones, with some missing. The data contain about 200,000 clones, about 81% of them seen just once; the ten biggest clones take up 6.5%. This specimen comes from a study of cytomegalovirus exposure and HLA in healthy donors. Unmatched junction bases numbered 11, after V lost 10 bases and J lost 1 base. Germline V gene data show CDR1 as LNHDA and CDR2 as SQIVND (reference sequence). The CDR3 sequence is 17 residues long.

This receptor was obtained from a woman aged 45 to 65 in good health and CMV-seropositive. Sequencing was carried out using PBMCs. This chain joins TRBV19 and TRBJ2-6; 9 bases align to TRBD1. CDR3 bases: TGTGCCACAAAACCGGGACAGGGTAAATCTGGGGCCAACGTCCTGACTTTC. Protein sequence: CATKPGQGKSGANVLTF.